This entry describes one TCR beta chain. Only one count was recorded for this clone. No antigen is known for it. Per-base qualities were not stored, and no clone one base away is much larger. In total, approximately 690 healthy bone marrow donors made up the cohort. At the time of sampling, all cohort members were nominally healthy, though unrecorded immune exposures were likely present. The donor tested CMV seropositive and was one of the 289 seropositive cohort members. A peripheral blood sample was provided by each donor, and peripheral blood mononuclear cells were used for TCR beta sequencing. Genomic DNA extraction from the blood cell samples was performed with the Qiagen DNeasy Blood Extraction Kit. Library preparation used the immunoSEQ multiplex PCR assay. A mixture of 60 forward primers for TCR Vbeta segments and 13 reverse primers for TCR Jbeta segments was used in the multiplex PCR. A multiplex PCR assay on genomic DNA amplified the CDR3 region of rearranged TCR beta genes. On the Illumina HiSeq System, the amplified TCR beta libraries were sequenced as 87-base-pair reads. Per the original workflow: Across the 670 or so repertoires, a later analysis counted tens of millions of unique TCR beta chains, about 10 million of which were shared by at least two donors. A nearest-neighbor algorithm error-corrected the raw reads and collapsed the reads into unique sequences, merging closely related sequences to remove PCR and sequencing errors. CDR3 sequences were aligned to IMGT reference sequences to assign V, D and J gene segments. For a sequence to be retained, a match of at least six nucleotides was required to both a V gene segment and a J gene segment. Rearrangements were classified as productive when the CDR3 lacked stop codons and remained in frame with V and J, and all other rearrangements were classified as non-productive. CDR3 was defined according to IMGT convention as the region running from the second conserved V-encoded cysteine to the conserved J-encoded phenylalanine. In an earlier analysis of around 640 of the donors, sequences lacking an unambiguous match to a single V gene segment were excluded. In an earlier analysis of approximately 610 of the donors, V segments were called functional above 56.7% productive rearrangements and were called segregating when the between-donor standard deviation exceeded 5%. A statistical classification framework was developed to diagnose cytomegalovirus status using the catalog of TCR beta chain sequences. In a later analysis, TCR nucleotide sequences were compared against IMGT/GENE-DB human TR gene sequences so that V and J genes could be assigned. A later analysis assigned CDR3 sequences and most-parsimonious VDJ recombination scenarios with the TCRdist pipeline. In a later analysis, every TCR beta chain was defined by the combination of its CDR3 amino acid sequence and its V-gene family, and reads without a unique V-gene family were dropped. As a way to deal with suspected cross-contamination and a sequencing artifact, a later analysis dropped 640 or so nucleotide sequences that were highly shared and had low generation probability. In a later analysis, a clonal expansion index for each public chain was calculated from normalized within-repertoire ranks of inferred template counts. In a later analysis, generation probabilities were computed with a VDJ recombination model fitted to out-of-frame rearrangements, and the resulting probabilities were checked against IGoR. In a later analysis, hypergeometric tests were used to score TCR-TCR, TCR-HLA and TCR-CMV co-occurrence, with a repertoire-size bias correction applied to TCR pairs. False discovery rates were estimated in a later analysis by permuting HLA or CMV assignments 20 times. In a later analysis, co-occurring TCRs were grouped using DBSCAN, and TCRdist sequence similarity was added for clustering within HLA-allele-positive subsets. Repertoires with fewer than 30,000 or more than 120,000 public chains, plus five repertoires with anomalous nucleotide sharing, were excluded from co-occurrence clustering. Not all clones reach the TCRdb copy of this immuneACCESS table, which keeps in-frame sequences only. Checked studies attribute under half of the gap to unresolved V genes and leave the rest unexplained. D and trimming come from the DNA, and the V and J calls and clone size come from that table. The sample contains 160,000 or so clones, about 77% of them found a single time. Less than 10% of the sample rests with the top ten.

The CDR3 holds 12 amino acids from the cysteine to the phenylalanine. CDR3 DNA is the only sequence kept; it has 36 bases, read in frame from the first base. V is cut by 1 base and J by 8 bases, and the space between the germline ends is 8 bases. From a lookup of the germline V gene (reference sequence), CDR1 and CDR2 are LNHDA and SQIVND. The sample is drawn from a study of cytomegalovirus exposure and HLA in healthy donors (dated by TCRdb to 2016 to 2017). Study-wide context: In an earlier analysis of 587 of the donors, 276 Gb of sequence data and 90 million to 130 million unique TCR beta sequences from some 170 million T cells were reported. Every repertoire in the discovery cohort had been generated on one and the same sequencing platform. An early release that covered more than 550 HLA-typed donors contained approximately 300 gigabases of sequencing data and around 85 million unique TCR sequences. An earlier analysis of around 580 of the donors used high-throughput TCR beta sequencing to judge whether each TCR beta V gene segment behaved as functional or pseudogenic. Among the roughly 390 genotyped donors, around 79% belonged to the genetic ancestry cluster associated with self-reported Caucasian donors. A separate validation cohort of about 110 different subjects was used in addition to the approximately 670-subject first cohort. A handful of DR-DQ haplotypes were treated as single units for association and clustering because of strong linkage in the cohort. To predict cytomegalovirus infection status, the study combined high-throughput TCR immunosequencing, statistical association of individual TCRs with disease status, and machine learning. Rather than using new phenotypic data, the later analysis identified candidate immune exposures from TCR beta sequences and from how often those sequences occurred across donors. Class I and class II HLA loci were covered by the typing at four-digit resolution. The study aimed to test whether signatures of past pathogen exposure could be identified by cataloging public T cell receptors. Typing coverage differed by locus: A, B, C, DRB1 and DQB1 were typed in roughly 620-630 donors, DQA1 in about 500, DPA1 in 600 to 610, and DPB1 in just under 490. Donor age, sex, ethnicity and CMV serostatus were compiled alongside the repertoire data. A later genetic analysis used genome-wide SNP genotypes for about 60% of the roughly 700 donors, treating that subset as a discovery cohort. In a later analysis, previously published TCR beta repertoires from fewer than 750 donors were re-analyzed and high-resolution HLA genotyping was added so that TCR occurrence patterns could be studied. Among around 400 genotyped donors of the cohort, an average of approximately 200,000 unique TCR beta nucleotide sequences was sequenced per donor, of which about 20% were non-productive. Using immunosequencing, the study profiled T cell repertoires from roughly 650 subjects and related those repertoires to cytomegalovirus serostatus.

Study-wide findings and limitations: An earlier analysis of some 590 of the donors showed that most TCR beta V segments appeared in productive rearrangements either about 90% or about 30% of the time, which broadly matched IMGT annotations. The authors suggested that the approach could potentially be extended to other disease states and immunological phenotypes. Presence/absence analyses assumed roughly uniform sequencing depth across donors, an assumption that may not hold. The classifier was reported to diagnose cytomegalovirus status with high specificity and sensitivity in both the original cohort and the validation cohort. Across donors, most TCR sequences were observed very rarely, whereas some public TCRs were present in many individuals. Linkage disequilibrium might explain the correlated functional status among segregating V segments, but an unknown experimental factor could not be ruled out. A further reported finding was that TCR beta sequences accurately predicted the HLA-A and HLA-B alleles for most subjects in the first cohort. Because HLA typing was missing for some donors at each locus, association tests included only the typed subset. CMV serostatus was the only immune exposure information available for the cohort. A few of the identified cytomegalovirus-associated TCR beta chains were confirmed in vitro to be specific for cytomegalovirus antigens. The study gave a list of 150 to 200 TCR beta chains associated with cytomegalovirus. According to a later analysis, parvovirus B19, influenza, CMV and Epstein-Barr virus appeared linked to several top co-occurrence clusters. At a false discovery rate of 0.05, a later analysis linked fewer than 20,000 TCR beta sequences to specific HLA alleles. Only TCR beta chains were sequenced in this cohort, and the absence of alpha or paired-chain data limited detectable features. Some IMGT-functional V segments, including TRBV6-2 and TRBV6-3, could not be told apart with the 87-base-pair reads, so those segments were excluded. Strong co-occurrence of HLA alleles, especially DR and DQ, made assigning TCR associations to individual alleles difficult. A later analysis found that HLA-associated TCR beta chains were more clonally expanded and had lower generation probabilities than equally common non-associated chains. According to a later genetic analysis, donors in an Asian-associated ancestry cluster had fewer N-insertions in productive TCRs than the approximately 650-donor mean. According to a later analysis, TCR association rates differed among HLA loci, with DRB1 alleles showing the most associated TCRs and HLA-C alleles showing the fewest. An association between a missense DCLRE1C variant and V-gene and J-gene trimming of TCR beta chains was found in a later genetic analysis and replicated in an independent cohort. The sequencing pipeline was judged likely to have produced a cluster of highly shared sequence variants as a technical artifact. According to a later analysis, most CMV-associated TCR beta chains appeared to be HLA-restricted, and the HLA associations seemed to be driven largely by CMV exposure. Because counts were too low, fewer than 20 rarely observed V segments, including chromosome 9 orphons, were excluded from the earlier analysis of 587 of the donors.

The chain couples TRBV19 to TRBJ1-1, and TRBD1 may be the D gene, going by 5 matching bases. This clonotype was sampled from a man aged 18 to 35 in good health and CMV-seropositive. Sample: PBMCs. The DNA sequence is TGTGCCAGTAGTATAGGGGGCGCAGAAGCTTTCTTT. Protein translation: CASSIGGAEAFF.